The clone carrying this T cell receptor beta chain was recorded once. Its antigen is not identified. The sample belongs to a study of CD8+ T cells in alopecia areata. Looking at the study overall: Treated patients received oral tofacitinib, 5 to 10 mg twice daily. Scoring treated patients' severity relied on the percentage of scalp area affected.

As for treatment: oral pan-JAK inhibitor, 5-10 mg twice daily. Samples from alopecia areata patients were lesional scalp punch biopsies and peripheral blood. As the sequencing template, cDNA was produced by extracting RNA and reverse transcribing it. Some clones are missing from TCRdb's copy, which holds only in-frame ones; the method was immunoSEQ multiplex PCR. The sample yields 200,000 to 250,000 clones, 66% seen once. Study conclusions and caveats: Having one nonresponder leaves uncertain how baseline CD8+ expansion relates to response.

The CDR3 totals 15 residues. Germline CDR1 LNHDA, CDR2 SQIVND (reference sequence). Trimming removed 5 bases from V and 4 bases from J, with 17 bases in between. This sequence was found in a human donor with alopecia areata. The sequencing here drew on CD4+ T cells sorted from blood, taken around week 44, from a patient treated with tofacitinib. The chain carries TRBV19 and TRBJ2-5, with D tentatively TRBD1 (6 bases). The CDR3 here is CASSVGRGARETQYF. CDR3 nucleotide sequence: TGTGCCAGTAGTGTGGGCAGGGGTGCCCGAGAGACCCAGTACTTC.